Presented here are 28 T cell receptor beta chains from one specimen sequenced in a study of T cells in Graves' hyperthyroidism and ophthalmopathy (dated by TCRdb to the late 2010s). Libraries came from multiplex PCR. TCRdb records Illumina HiSeq 2000 as the sequencer. The TCR beta CDR3 regions were amplified from RNA transcripts. The TCR CDR3 was subjected to a first round of RT-PCR using the HTBI primer set and the Qiagen OneStep RT-PCR kit. Using fastp at Q25 and MiXCR, TCRdb reprocessed the public reads and kept productive beta chains. Every CDR3 protein is listed once, alongside the most common genes and DNA of its rows. This sample is represented by about 720,000 distinct CDR3 sequences; around 20% of them were singletons. Of the sample, 16% falls within the top ten clones. Sequencing input: blood. Receptors originate from a woman between 50 and 59 years old with Graves' hyperthyroidism that later progressed to Graves' ophthalmopathy.

The chain recombines TRBV11-2 with TRBJ2-3, with a tentative D call TRBD2 (6 bases). Germline loops: CDR1 SGHAT, CDR2 FQNNGV. The CDR3 loop spans 17 amino acids. Trimming stripped 1 base from V and 6 bases from J, with 20 bases between. The CDR3 spells CASSLVVGGPEEDTQYF. In DNA, the CDR3 is TGTGCCAGCAGCTTAGTTGTCGGGGGTCCAGAAGAGGATACGCAGTATTTT.

This clonotype has ten or more counts. The chain has TRBV5-6 and TRBJ2-3; TRBD2 is a possible D gene (6 bases). This CDR3 is 15 amino acids long. The V and J ends lost 0 bases and 8 bases respectively, with 16 bases between them. In germline, CDR1 is SGHDT, CDR2 YYEEEE. CDR3 nucleotide sequence: TGTGCCAGCAGCTTGGCCCGGGACTGGTTAGGTACGCAGTATTTT. Its translation: CASSLARDWLGTQYF.

This clonotype was detected a few times. This sequence joins TRBV5-6 and TRBJ1-2; 9 nucleotides line up with TRBD1. Trimming cost V 1 base and J 0 bases; bases outside gene matches: 4. Germline CDR1 SGHDT, CDR2 YYEEEE. This CDR3 spans 16 amino acids. CDR3 residues: CASSLTGGSANYGYTF. In DNA form, the CDR3 reads TGTGCCAGCAGCTTGACAGGGGGCTCAGCTAACTATGGCTACACCTTC.

Only one count was recorded for this clonotype. A much larger clone differs by one base, so this may be a read error. The rearrangement uses TRBV10-3 and TRBJ2-5, with TRBD2 matching over 7 bases. Germline assignment: CDR1 ENHRY and CDR2 SYGVKD. V lost 5 bases to trimming and J lost 5 bases; unmatched junction nucleotides: 11. CDR3 size: 15 residues. Here the CDR3 reads CAISYGEGLWETQYF. The CDR3 nucleotides read TGTGCCATCAGTTACGGGGAGGGACTTTGGGAGACCCAGTACTTC.

The genes are TRBV27 and TRBJ2-1; TRBD1 might be the D (6 bases). V lost 6 bases and J 5 bases, leaving 23 bases between the germline ends. CDR1 is MNHEY and CDR2 is SMNVEV in the germline V gene (reference sequence). This CDR3 comprises 17 residues. The CDR3, as DNA: TGTGCCAGCAGCCCCCGACAGGAACCCCTCATCAACAATGAGCAGTTCTTC. It is translated as CASSPRQEPLINNEQFF.

As regards this clonotype: At one boundary the junction diverges from the germline segment, which might be a read error. Here the CDR3 reads CASSPRPLYRSSYNEQFF. In DNA form, the CDR3 reads TGTGCTAGCAGCCCCCGGCCCTTATACAGGAGCTCCTACAATGAGCAGTTCTTC. This chain joins TRBV7-7 and TRBJ2-1, with D perhaps TRBD1 (5 bases). This CDR3 has 18 amino acids. Germline CDR1 reads SSHAT; CDR2 reads FNYEAQ (reference sequence).

V usage is TRBV6-1 and J usage is TRBJ1-2, with 8 positions matching TRBD1. V was clipped by 6 bases and J by 8 bases; unmatched bases: 8. Germline V gives CDR1 MNHNS, CDR2 SASEGT. CDR3 length: 13 amino acids. CDR3 region: CASRDQGAQGYTF. The CDR3 DNA follows: TGTGCCAGCAGGGACCAGGGGGCGCAGGGCTACACCTTC.

Concerning this clonotype: One junction end does not reproduce the germline sequence, and a read error may be involved. V and J are TRBV9 and TRBJ2-7, with TRBD2 as a possible D gene (6 bases). The CDR3 is 14 amino acids. Germline V lookup: CDR1 SGDLS, CDR2 YYNGEE. The CDR3 loop reads CAGSSSGDSVEQYF. CDR3 coding DNA: TGTGCCGGCAGCTCAAGTGGGGACTCTGTTGAGCAGTACTTC.

The chain combines TRBV19 with TRBJ1-2, with D possibly matching TRBD1 (5 bases). CDR1 and CDR2 from the germline V gene are LNHDA and SQIVND (reference sequence). V was trimmed by 5 bases and J by 7 bases, leaving 14 bases between them. The CDR3 is made up of 13 amino acids. Here the CDR3 reads CASSGGSRGGYTF. Here the CDR3 DNA reads TGTGCCAGTAGTGGGGGGTCGCGCGGTGGCTACACCTTC.

This clonotype was observed at least ten times. The chain recombines TRBV12-3 or TRBV12-4 with TRBJ2-1, with TRBD2 matching over 9 bases. The CDR3 is 13 amino acids. V shed 6 bases, J shed 12 bases, and the junction held 9 bases outside the gene matches. The CDR3 DNA sequence: TGTGCCAGCAGGGGCGGGGGGGCCTATTCGCAGTTCTTC. Amino acids: CASRGGGAYSQFF.

This clonotype has just a few counts. The chain employs TRBV4-1 and TRBJ2-7; the D gene could be TRBD1 or TRBD2 (6 bases each). CDR1 and CDR2 (germline): MGHRA, YSYEKL. CDR3 length: 15 amino acids. The V end was cut by 0 bases, the J end by 2 bases, with 11 bases between. CDR3: CASSQDWRGAYEQYF. The CDR3 DNA reads as TGCGCCAGCAGCCAAGATTGGAGGGGGGCCTACGAGCAGTACTTC.

CDR3 coding DNA: TGTGCCAGCAGTTTCGAAGGGGCAGGAACTGAAGCTTTCTTT. Its translation is CASSFEGAGTEAFF. The chain joins TRBV2 to TRBJ1-1; tentative D call: TRBD1 (5 bases). The ends were cut back, 5 bases at V and 5 bases at J, with 15 bases in the middle. In germline, CDR1 is SNHLY, CDR2 FYNNEI. CDR3 size: 14 residues.

The sample holds a few counts of this clonotype. The CDR3 region has the DNA TGTGCCAGCAGCCCCAGGGGGGGCCGACCGTCTAGCTCTGGGGCCAACGTCCTGACTTTC. Its translation is CASSPRGGRPSSSGANVLTF. The chain is built from TRBV11-2 and TRBJ2-6; possibly TRBD1 or TRBD2 for D (7 bases each). The CDR3 loop spans 20 amino acids. Germline-derived CDR1 and CDR2 are SGHAT and FQNNGV. V shed 5 bases and J shed 0 bases, with 23 bases lying between them.

This clonotype has at least ten counts. V gene TRBV12-3 or TRBV12-4 combines with J gene TRBJ1-2; D is ambiguous. CDR3 length: 15 amino acids. V was cut by 0 bases and J by 8 bases, with 16 bases left in between. This CDR3 is CASSLATPGEGGYTF. DNA for the CDR3: TGTGCCAGCAGTTTAGCGACCCCGGGCGAGGGCGGCTACACCTTC.

This clonotype was counted only a few times. The chain uses TRBV7-8 and TRBJ2-7; D may be TRBD1 (6 bases). The CDR3 runs 16 residues. Germline V CDR1 and CDR2: SGHVS, FQNEAQ. V was shortened by 1 base and J by 0 bases, with 13 bases between the two germline ends. The CDR3 reads CASSLVGQRSSYEQYF. In DNA, the CDR3 is TGTGCCAGCAGCTTAGTAGGACAGCGGAGCTCCTACGAGCAGTACTTC.

This chain uses TRBV19 with TRBJ1-1, with D unclear. Trimming shortened V by 2 bases and J by 1 base, and 8 bases separated the two germline ends. Germline V gene lookup returns CDR1 LNHDA and CDR2 SQIVND (reference sequence). The CDR3 is made up of 14 amino acids. CDR3 region: CASSINLRNTEAFF. CDR3 sequence (DNA): TGTGCCAGTAGTATAAATCTCCGGAACACTGAAGCTTTCTTT.

The chain carries TRBV9 and TRBJ2-3; TRBD2 matches at 8 bases. Germline V CDR1 and CDR2: SGDLS, YYNGEE. Trimming removed 0 bases from V and 6 bases from J; junction bases left unmatched: 12. This CDR3 has 17 residues. The CDR3, as DNA: TGTGCCAGCAGCGTAGAAGCTAGCGGGCGGTGGGCGGATACGCAGTATTTT. This sequence encodes CASSVEASGRWADTQYF.

The chain recombines TRBV5-1 with TRBJ1-6; D unresolved. Germline V gene sequence: CDR1 SGHRS, CDR2 YFSETQ. The CDR3 sequence is 14 residues long. Trimming took 3 bases from V and 6 from J, leaving 10 bases between them. CDR3 bases: TGCGCCAGCAGCTCCGGGAACCGTAATTCACCCCTCCACTTT. Protein sequence: CASSSGNRNSPLHF.

This clonotype was counted between two and nine times. The rearrangement links TRBV12-3 or TRBV12-4 to TRBJ2-6, with TRBD1 matching over 7 bases. The CDR3 consists of 20 residues. J was trimmed by 0 bases and V by 2 bases; bases with no gene match: 13. The CDR3 nucleotides are TGTGCCAGCAGTTTATTGGAATGGGACAGAACAAACTCTGGGGCCAACGTCCTGACTTTC. Its translation is CASSLLEWDRTNSGANVLTF.

This sequence joins TRBV30 and TRBJ2-1; weak D call: TRBD1 (5 bases). The CDR3 runs to 16 residues. From germline, CDR1 is GTSNPN and CDR2 SVGIG (reference sequence). With 0 bases removed from V and 4 bases from J, the gap between germline ends came to 16 bases. DNA of the CDR3: TGTGCCTGGAGTGTACAGGTCCGACCCCCATACAATGAGCAGTTCTTC. It is translated as CAWSVQVRPPYNEQFF. The full variable domain, rest sourced from reference TRBV30 and TRBJ2-1, is SQTIHQWPATLVQPVGSPLSLECTVEGTSNPNLYWYRQAAGRGLQLLFYSVGIGQISSEVPQNLSASRPQDRQFILSSKKLLLSDSGFYLCAWSVQVRPPYNEQFFGPGTRLTVL.

This chain links TRBV25-1 with TRBJ2-7; D gene ambiguous. This CDR3 region has 13 residues. V was shortened by 6 bases and J by 2 bases, with 11 bases between the two germline ends. Germline lookup yields CDR1 MGHDK and CDR2 SYGVNS. The CDR3 here is CASRNQNTYEQYF. The CDR3 coding sequence is TGTGCCAGCAGGAACCAGAACACCTACGAGCAGTACTTC.

This rearrangement joins TRBV7-2 to TRBJ2-3; D perhaps matches TRBD1 (6 bases). From germline, CDR1 is SGHTA and CDR2 FQGNSA. V lost 3 bases and J 0 bases, leaving 10 bases between the germline ends. The CDR3 contains 15 residues. The CDR3 loop is CASSFRGQSTDTQYF. CDR3 DNA sequence: TGTGCCAGCAGCTTTAGGGGACAAAGCACAGATACGCAGTATTTT.

In its sample, this clonotype was seen many times. The V gene is TRBV2, the J gene TRBJ2-2; D not resolved. Deletions cut 2 bases from V and 6 bases from J, with 10 bases between. There are 14 residues in the CDR3. CDR1 is SNHLY and CDR2 is FYNNEI in the germline V gene. The CDR3 spells CASSEFVLPGELFF. The CDR3 DNA follows: TGTGCCAGCAGTGAATTTGTCCTCCCCGGGGAGCTGTTTTTT.

About this clonotype: A much bigger clone sits one base away, suggesting this may be a read error. V gene TRBV11-2 combines with J gene TRBJ2-1; 11 bases map to TRBD2. CDR1 SGHAT and CDR2 FQNNGV come from the germline V gene. V lost 2 bases to trimming and J lost 5 bases; unmatched junction nucleotides: 23. The CDR3 length is 22 residues. CDR3 loop: CASSLSLDWATSGELPHNEQFF. Written as DNA, the CDR3 is TGTGCCAGCAGCTTATCCTTGGATTGGGCGACTAGCGGGGAGCTACCGCACAATGAGCAGTTCTTC.

In regard to this clonotype: One end of the junction fails to match germline, which may point to a read error. The chain recombines TRBV18 with TRBJ1-2; maybe TRBD1 (5 bases). The CDR3 is 14 amino acids. CDR1 and CDR2 from the germline V gene are KGHSH and LQKENI. In DNA, the CDR3 is TGTGCCAGCCCACCTTCGGGGGGTAACTATGGCTACACCTTC. Its protein product is CASPPSGGNYGYTF.

In its sample, this clonotype was seen many times. The chain couples TRBV10-3 to TRBJ2-3, with 12 bases fitting TRBD2. V was clipped by 2 bases and J by 6 bases; unmatched bases: 6. Germline V gene sequence: CDR1 ENHRY, CDR2 SYGVKD. The length of the CDR3 is 16 residues. CDR3: CAISEPTSGGVDTQYF. Here the CDR3 DNA reads TGTGCCATCAGTGAGCCGACTAGCGGGGGAGTTGATACGCAGTATTTT.

The chain carries TRBV6-1 and TRBJ1-5; 7 bases are a match to TRBD1. CDR1 is MNHNS, CDR2 SASEGT, per germline. The CDR3 is 14 amino acids. V lost 6 bases and J lost 2; bases outside the gene matches: 4. CDR3 sequence: CASRTTGGNQPQHF. The CDR3 bases are TGTGCCAGCAGGACCACAGGGGGCAATCAGCCCCAGCATTTT.

Many counts were recorded for this clonotype. V usage is TRBV3-1 and J usage is TRBJ1-1, with D possibly being TRBD1 (5 bases). The germline V gene has CDR1 LGHDT and CDR2 YNNKEL (reference sequence). Trimming shortened V by 6 bases and J by 2 bases, and 16 bases separated the two germline ends. This CDR3 contains 15 residues. CDR3 residues: CASSEPGLLNTEAFF. DNA of the CDR3: TGTGCCAGCAGTGAGCCGGGACTCCTTAACACTGAAGCTTTCTTT.